The clone carrying this TCR beta chain is deemed large. Its cognate antigen is unknown. Cells sorted as Tregs were CD4+, CD25+ and CD127-/low. V was pared by 0 bases and J by 4 bases, with 12 bases between. The CDR3 is 15 amino acids. The TRBV12-4/TRBJ1-2 clonotypes were amplified using barcode primers with ligated adaptors. TCRdb independently ran MiXCR on the multiplex PCR reads; one entry per CDR3 protein. This sample has about 670 distinct CDR3 sequences, with about 30% found just once. Findings and limits, study-wide: Naive CD4+ cells shared 10% to 15% of tumor Treg sequences. Tumor Tregs overlapped most with tumor, then blood, naive CD4+ cells.

What was sequenced was tumor-infiltrating Tregs sorted from the breast tumor. The TCR originated in a female donor with breast cancer. The chain uses TRBV12-3 or TRBV12-4 and TRBJ1-2; no firm D call. The CDR3 loop reads CASSLALGILYGYTF. CDR3 bases: TGTGCCAGCAGTTTAGCGCTGGGCATCCTCTATGGCTACACCTTC.